Below, 30 T cell receptor beta chains from the same sample are listed, as sequenced in a study of cytomegalovirus exposure and HLA in healthy donors. Assay used: immunoSEQ multiplex PCR; TCRdb lists only in-frame clones, some missing. The sample includes over 100,000 clones, roughly 90% of them seen just once. Sequencing was done on a sample of PBMCs. These receptors were collected from a woman younger than 30 in good health and CMV-seropositive.

The chain couples TRBV5-4 to TRBJ2-7, with D hard to call. Trimming removed 0 bases from V and 2 bases from J, with 9 bases in between. Germline-derived CDR1 and CDR2 are SGHNT and YYREEE (reference sequence). This CDR3 region has 14 residues. This CDR3 reads CASSLGEAAYEQYF. CDR3 DNA: TGTGCCAGCAGCTTGGGCGAGGCAGCCTACGAGCAGTACTTC. Full variable domain (outside the CDR3, taken from reference TRBV5-4 and TRBJ2-7): ETGVTQSPTHLIKTRGQQVTLRCSSQSGHNTVSWYQQALGQGPQFIFQYYREEENGRGNFPPRFSGLQFPNYSSELNVNALELDDSALYLCASSLGEAAYEQYFGPGTRLTVT.

V usage is TRBV11-3 and J usage is TRBJ2-5; 8 positions match TRBD2. Germline lookup yields CDR1 SGHNT and CDR2 YENEEA. V was clipped by 5 bases and J by 3 bases; unmatched bases: 5. The CDR3 spans 14 residues. The CDR3 is CASSPTGGEETQYF. CDR3 DNA: TGTGCCAGCAGCCCTACGGGGGGGGAAGAGACCCAGTACTTC.

V usage is TRBV11-2 and J usage is TRBJ2-5; 7 nucleotides match TRBD2. The CDR3 is 15 amino acids. Germline CDR1 is SGHAT and CDR2 is FQNNGV. V dropped 5 bases and J dropped 2; count of bases not matched to a gene: 8. DNA of the CDR3: TGTGCCAGCAGCGCGGAACTAGCGCAGCAAGAGACCCAGTACTTC. Protein product: CASSAELAQQETQYF.

The V call is TRBV5-4, the J call TRBJ2-1; a weak D match, TRBD2 (6 bases). CDR1 is SGHNT, CDR2 YYREEE, per germline (reference sequence). The CDR3 contains 14 residues. V was trimmed by 2 bases and J by 5 bases, leaving 11 bases between them. The CDR3 sequence: CASSFWEADNEQFF. In nucleotides, the CDR3 is TGTGCCAGCAGCTTCTGGGAGGCGGACAATGAGCAGTTCTTC.

The chain recombines TRBV7-3 with TRBJ2-1; D is perhaps TRBD2 (6 bases). V gave up 4 bases and J gave up 7 bases, with 17 bases separating them. This CDR3 is 15 amino acids long. The germline gives CDR1 SGHTA, CDR2 FQGTGA. For the CDR3, the DNA is TGTGCCAGCAGCTCCTACTCTACCAGCGGGAATGAGCAGTTCTTC. Translation: CASSSYSTSGNEQFF.

V is TRBV27 and J is TRBJ2-4, with D unclear. This CDR3 spans 16 amino acids. Germline CDR1 MNHEY, CDR2 SMNVEV (reference sequence). V was trimmed by 2 bases and J by 0 bases, leaving 11 bases between them. The CDR3 is CASSLNLAVAKNIQYF. The DNA for the CDR3 is TGTGCCAGCAGTTTAAATTTAGCAGTAGCCAAAAACATTCAGTACTTC.

This clone was found once. This chain joins TRBV30 and TRBJ2-7, with a tentative D call TRBD2 (5 bases). This CDR3 has 14 residues. V was clipped by 2 bases and J by 3 bases, with 14 bases between them. In germline, CDR1 is GTSNPN, CDR2 SVGIG (reference sequence). CDR3 DNA sequence: TGTGCCTGGAGTCGCCAGGTTGGACTCTACGAGCAGTACTTC. Its protein is CAWSRQVGLYEQYF.

The chain couples TRBV11-1 to TRBJ1-4; 7 positions match TRBD1. CDR3 size: 15 residues. J was trimmed by 6 bases and V by 5 bases; bases with no gene match: 9. Germline V gives CDR1 SGHAT, CDR2 FQDESV (reference sequence). The CDR3 reads CASSIRQGFDEKLFF. The CDR3 DNA follows: TGTGCCAGCAGCATACGACAGGGATTCGATGAAAAACTGTTTTTT.

J is TRBJ2-7 and V is TRBV6-6, with TRBD2 identical over 8 bases. With 2 bases clipped from V and 2 bases from J, the junction kept 5 bases outside the gene matches. The germline V gene encodes CDR1 MNHNY and CDR2 SVGAGI (reference sequence). CDR3 length equals 15 residues. The CDR3 region has the DNA TGTGCCAGCAGTTACGAAAGCGGGAGAACCTACGAGCAGTACTTC. Protein sequence: CASSYESGRTYEQYF.

The rearrangement joins TRBV19 to TRBJ1-3, with D maybe TRBD1 (5 bases). Looked up from germline, CDR1 is LNHDA and CDR2 is SQIVND (reference sequence). V lost 1 base and J 4 bases, leaving 17 bases between the germline ends. There are 17 residues in the CDR3. The CDR3 region is CASSIAPGGVSGNTIYF. CDR3 bases: TGTGCCAGTAGTATAGCCCCTGGGGGGGTATCCGGAAACACCATATATTTT.

J is TRBJ2-7 and V is TRBV7-9, with TRBD2 identical over 12 bases. J gave up 3 bases and V 0 bases, and 3 bases lay outside the gene matches. The CDR3 runs to 16 residues. From germline, CDR1 is SEHNR and CDR2 FQNEAQ (reference sequence). The CDR3 reads CASSLALAGGHYEQYF. For the CDR3, the DNA is TGTGCCAGCAGCTTAGCCCTAGCGGGAGGGCACTACGAGCAGTACTTC.

The V and J genes are TRBV28 and TRBJ1-1; TRBD1 matches 8 bases. V shed 6 bases and J 7 bases; nucleotides not matched to a gene: 10. Germline V gene sequence: CDR1 MDHEN, CDR2 SYDVKM. The length of the CDR3 is 14 residues. The CDR3 protein is CASSIIDRGIEAFF. In DNA form, the CDR3 reads TGTGCCAGCAGCATTATTGACAGGGGAATTGAAGCTTTCTTT.

This clone was detected only once. The chain is built from TRBV18 and TRBJ2-2; TRBD2 matches 13 bases. Germline trimming cut 2 bases from V and 7 bases from J; bases unmatched to any gene: 4. There are 16 residues in the CDR3. CDR1 is KGHSH, CDR2 LQKENI, per germline. The chain's CDR3 is CASSPRTSGSNGELFF. The CDR3 coding sequence is TGTGCCAGCTCACCAAGGACTAGCGGGAGTAACGGGGAGCTGTTTTTT.

The rearrangement links TRBV27 to TRBJ2-5, with a weak D call TRBD2 (6 bases). The germline CDR1 and CDR2 sequences are MNHEY and SMNVEV (reference sequence). The CDR3 is 15 amino acids. V dropped 0 bases and J dropped 5 bases, with 13 bases sitting between them. CDR3 in amino acids: CASSLSVGTGETQYF. Written as DNA, the CDR3 is TGTGCCAGCAGTTTATCGGTAGGGACTGGGGAGACCCAGTACTTC.

This chain uses TRBV29-1 with TRBJ1-1; no reliable D call. V was trimmed by 6 bases and J by 3 bases, leaving 17 bases between them. This CDR3 contains 14 residues. Germline CDR1 and CDR2: SQVTM and ANQGSEA. The CDR3 loop is CSVSSGIGDTEAFF. The DNA of the CDR3 is TGCAGCGTGAGCTCCGGGATCGGGGACACTGAAGCTTTCTTT. The full variable domain, its missing parts supplied by reference TRBV29-1 and TRBJ1-1, is SAVISQKPSRDICQRGTSLTIQCQVDSQVTMMFWYRQQPGQSLTLIATANQGSEATYESGFVIDKFPISRPNLTFSTLTVSNMSPEDSSIYLCSVSSGIGDTEAFFGQGTRLTVV.

The J gene is TRBJ2-6, the V gene TRBV2; the match to TRBD2 covers 12 bases. Trimming took 6 bases from V and 2 from J; bases not matched to a gene: 2. The CDR3 length is 16 residues. Looked up from germline, CDR1 is SNHLY and CDR2 is FYNNEI. CDR3 DNA: TGTGCCAGCAGGCGGACTAGCGGGACTGGGGCCAACGTCCTGACTTTC. Encoded protein: CASRRTSGTGANVLTF.

This chain connects TRBV5-1 to TRBJ2-7; 9 positions agree with TRBD2. In germline, CDR1 is SGHRS, CDR2 YFSETQ. The CDR3 is 15 amino acids. V shed 3 bases and J 3 bases; nucleotides not matched to a gene: 7. Here the CDR3 DNA reads TGCGCCAGCAGCTCTCCCAGCGGGAGGAGCTACGAGCAGTACTTC. This translates into CASSSPSGRSYEQYF.

The chain carries TRBV7-8 and TRBJ1-2; D is undetermined. In germline, CDR1 is SGHVS, CDR2 FQNEAQ. Trimming took 5 bases from V and 2 from J, leaving 24 bases between them. The CDR3 loop spans 18 amino acids. The CDR3 reads CASSPGKRDWNFNYGYTF. As DNA, the CDR3 is TGTGCCAGCAGCCCCGGTAAGAGGGATTGGAATTTCAACTATGGCTACACCTTC.

The V gene is TRBV11-2, the J gene TRBJ1-5; 7 positions agree with TRBD1. The germline V gene has CDR1 SGHAT and CDR2 FQNNGV. After removal of 1 base from V and 9 bases from J, the junction contained 9 bases not matched to a gene. The CDR3 runs to 15 residues. CDR3 sequence (DNA): TGTGCCAGCAGCTTAGGGCAGGGGGTGAGTTGGCCCCAGCATTTT. Protein: CASSLGQGVSWPQHF.

The rearrangement joins TRBV7-9 to TRBJ2-3; D is undetermined. Between the trimmed V and J ends, which lost 4 bases and 2 bases, there was a span of 7 bases. The CDR3 loop spans 13 amino acids. Germline CDR1 and CDR2: SEHNR and FQNEAQ (reference sequence). The CDR3 DNA sequence: TGTGCCAGCAGCTCGGGTCCCACAGATACGCAGTATTTT. This sequence encodes CASSSGPTDTQYF.

This chain joins TRBV2 and TRBJ2-3; no reliable D call. The germline V gene encodes CDR1 SNHLY and CDR2 FYNNEI. Between the trimmed V and J ends, which lost 5 bases and 5 bases, there was a span of 5 bases. There are 11 residues in the CDR3. CDR3 DNA: TGTGCCAGCAGTACAAAAGATACGCAGTATTTT. It codes for CASSTKDTQYF.

V and J are TRBV5-1 and TRBJ2-7; D is uncertain. Germline loops: CDR1 SGHRS, CDR2 YFSETQ. Between the trimmed V and J ends, which lost 1 base and 0 bases, there was a span of 14 bases. The CDR3 has 16 residues. CDR3 amino acids: CASSLRKTSTSYEQYF. As DNA, the CDR3 is TGCGCCAGCAGCTTGCGTAAGACAAGTACCTCCTACGAGCAGTACTTC.

The rearrangement links TRBV2 to TRBJ1-2, with 9 bases that match TRBD1. J lost 4 bases, V lost 2 bases, and 5 bases had no gene match. Germline-derived CDR1 and CDR2 are SNHLY and FYNNEI. The CDR3 has 15 amino acids. CDR3 in DNA: TGTGCCAGCAGTGAAAGCGCGGGACAGGGCTATGGCTACACCTTC. Translation gives CASSESAGQGYGYTF.

The rearrangement links TRBV7-9 to TRBJ2-7; 8 nucleotides match TRBD2. There are 14 residues in the CDR3. Germline V gene data show CDR1 as SEHNR and CDR2 as FQNEAQ (reference sequence). Trimming at V came to 5 bases and at J to 5 bases, leaving 8 bases not matched to a gene. The CDR3 is CASSPRGGPHEQYF. The CDR3, as DNA: TGTGCCAGCAGCCCTCGCGGGGGGCCCCACGAGCAGTACTTC.

This sequence joins TRBV11-3 and TRBJ1-1; 7 bases match TRBD1. Trimming cost V 5 bases and J 1 base; bases outside gene matches: 4. CDR1 SGHNT and CDR2 YENEEA come from the germline V gene. The CDR3 is made up of 14 amino acids. The CDR3 region has the DNA TGTGCCAGCAGCCTACGACAGGGGAACACTGAAGCTTTCTTT. Its translation is CASSLRQGNTEAFF.

The chain uses TRBV2 and TRBJ2-6; D remains unclear. The V gene lost 7 bases and the J gene lost 0 bases, with 19 bases spanning the gap. This CDR3 spans 18 amino acids. The germline CDR1 and CDR2 sequences are SNHLY and FYNNEI. The CDR3, as DNA: TGTGCCAGCACGCGAGAGGCATCATTAAACTCTGGGGCCAACGTCCTGACTTTC. Residues: CASTREASLNSGANVLTF.

The rearrangement joins TRBV4-1 to TRBJ1-2; D call uncertain. The germline gives CDR1 MGHRA, CDR2 YSYEKL. Trimming shortened V by 1 base and J by 7 bases, and 16 bases separated the two germline ends. This CDR3 has 15 amino acids. The CDR3 is CASSQVLDWGGGYTF. CDR3 DNA: TGCGCCAGCAGCCAAGTTCTGGACTGGGGAGGTGGCTACACCTTC.

V usage is TRBV6-1 and J usage is TRBJ2-3; no clear D. The CDR3 runs 13 residues. Between the trimmed V and J ends, which lost 0 bases and 7 bases, there was a span of 8 bases. CDR1 and CDR2 from the germline V gene are MNHNS and SASEGT. CDR3 sequence reads: CASSEAYLNTQYF. In nucleotides, the CDR3 is TGTGCCAGCAGTGAAGCGTATCTAAATACGCAGTATTTT.

The chain recombines TRBV10-3 with TRBJ1-1; no firm D call. The CDR3 totals 13 residues. Germline V gene sequence: CDR1 ENHRY, CDR2 SYGVKD. V was trimmed by 2 bases and J by 2 bases, leaving 6 bases between them. CDR3 residues: CAISEAANTEAFF. The DNA for the CDR3 is TGTGCCATCAGTGAGGCGGCCAACACTGAAGCTTTCTTT.

The genes are TRBV2 and TRBJ1-5, with D uncertain. Trimming took 6 bases from V and 5 from J, leaving 8 bases between them. The V gene's germline CDR1 is SNHLY and CDR2 FYNNEI. This CDR3 comprises 12 residues. CDR3 in amino acids: CASRRADQPQHF. In DNA form, the CDR3 reads TGTGCCAGCAGGAGGGCCGATCAGCCCCAGCATTTT.